Reported below is one T cell receptor beta chain. Antigen unknown. These data are taken from a study of Ad26.COV2.S vaccination and SARS-CoV-2 variants. Study-wide context: Sample donor was a member of the COV1001 Ad26.COV2.S trial arm. Regarding the study as a whole: Substantial breadth was reported for post-vaccination spike-specific CD8+ and CD4+ T cells.

The sample's treatment: 15 to 20 received Ad26.COV2.S at low or high dose, single or two shots; several received placebo; per-sample allocation not given. It was on day 63 after the first vaccine or placebo injection that samples were taken. Adults aged 18-55 years in Boston included the donor. Its platform was an Ad26 vector, and its expressed antigen was Wuhan-strain SARS-CoV-2 spike. Here immunoSEQ multiplex PCR was the method, and the copy in TCRdb shows in-frame clones only, minus some. The table includes 300,000 to 400,000 clones, 70% to 90% detected once. Germline V gene sequence: CDR1 SGHKS, CDR2 YYEKEE (reference sequence). Between the trimmed V and J ends, which lost 4 bases and 2 bases, there was a span of 15 bases. This CDR3 is 15 amino acids long.

The gene calls are TRBV5-5 and TRBJ1-2; D call uncertain. This TCR was recovered from a person between 18 and 65 years old who received the Ad26.COV2.S COVID-19 vaccine or a placebo. Sequences were derived from peripheral blood, sampled in a trial of Ad26.COV2.S vaccine versus placebo. The CDR3 DNA reads as TGTGCCAGCAGCACCGGGGTGGGAGCAAACTATGGCTACACCTTC. This translates into CASSTGVGANYGYTF.